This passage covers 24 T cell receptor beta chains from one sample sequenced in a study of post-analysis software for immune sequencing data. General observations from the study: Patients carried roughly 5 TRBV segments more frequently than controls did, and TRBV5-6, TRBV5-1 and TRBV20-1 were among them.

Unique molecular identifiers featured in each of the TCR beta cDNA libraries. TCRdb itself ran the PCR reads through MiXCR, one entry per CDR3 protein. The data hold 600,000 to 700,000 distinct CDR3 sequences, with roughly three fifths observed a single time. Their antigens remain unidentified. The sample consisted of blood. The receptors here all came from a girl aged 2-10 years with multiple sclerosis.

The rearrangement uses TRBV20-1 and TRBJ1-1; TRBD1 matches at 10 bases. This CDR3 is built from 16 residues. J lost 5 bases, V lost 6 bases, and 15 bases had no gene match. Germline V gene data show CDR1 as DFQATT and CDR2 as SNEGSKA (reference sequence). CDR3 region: CSAATGQGGMRTEAFF. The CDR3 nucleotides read TGCAGTGCAGCGACCGGACAGGGGGGGATGAGGACTGAAGCTTTCTTT.

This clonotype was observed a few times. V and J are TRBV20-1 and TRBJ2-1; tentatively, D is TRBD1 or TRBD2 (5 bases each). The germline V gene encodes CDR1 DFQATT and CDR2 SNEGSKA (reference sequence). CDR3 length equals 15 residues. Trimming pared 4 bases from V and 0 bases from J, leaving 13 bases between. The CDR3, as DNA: TGCAGTGCTAACACCGGGGCGAGCTCCTACAATGAGCAGTTCTTC. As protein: CSANTGASSYNEQFF.

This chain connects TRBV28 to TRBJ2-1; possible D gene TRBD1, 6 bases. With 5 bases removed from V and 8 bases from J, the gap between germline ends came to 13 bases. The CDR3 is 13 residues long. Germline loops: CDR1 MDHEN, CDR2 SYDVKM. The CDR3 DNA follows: TGTGCCAGCAGTAACCAGGGGTGGGATGAGCAGTTCTTC. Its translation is CASSNQGWDEQFF.

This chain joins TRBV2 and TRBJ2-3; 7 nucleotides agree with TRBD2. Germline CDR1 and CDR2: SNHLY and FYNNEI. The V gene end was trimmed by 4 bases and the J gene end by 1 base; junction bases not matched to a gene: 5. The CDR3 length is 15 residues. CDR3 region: CASSVLAARTDTQYF. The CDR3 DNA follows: TGTGCCAGCAGTGTCCTAGCGGCTCGCACAGATACGCAGTATTTT.

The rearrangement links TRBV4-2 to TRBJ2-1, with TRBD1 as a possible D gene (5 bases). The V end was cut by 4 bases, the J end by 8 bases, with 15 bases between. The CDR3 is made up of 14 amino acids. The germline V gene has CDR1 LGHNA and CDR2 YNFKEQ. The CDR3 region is CASSPQQGSDEQFF. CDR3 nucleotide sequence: TGTGCCAGCAGCCCTCAGCAGGGAAGCGATGAGCAGTTCTTC.

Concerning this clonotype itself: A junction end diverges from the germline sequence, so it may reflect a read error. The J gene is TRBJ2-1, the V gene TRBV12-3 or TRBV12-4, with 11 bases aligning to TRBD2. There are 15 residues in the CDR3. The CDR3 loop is CASSLLAGGLNEQFF. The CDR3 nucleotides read TGCGCCAGCAGCTTGCTAGCGGGGGGTCTTAATGAGCAGTTCTTC.

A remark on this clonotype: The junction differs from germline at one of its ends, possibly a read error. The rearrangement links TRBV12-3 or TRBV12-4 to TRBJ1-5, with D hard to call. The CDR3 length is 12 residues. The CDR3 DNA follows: TGTGCCGGCAGTTTAGTCAATCAGCCCCAGCATTTT. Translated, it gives CAGSLVNQPQHF.

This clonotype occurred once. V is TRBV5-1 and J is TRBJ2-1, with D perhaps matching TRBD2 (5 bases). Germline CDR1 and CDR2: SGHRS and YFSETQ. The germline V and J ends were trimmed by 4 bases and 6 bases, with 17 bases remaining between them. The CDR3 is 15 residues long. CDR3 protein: CASSPGLNELNEQFF. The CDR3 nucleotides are TGCGCCAGCAGCCCCGGACTGAATGAACTCAATGAGCAGTTCTTC.

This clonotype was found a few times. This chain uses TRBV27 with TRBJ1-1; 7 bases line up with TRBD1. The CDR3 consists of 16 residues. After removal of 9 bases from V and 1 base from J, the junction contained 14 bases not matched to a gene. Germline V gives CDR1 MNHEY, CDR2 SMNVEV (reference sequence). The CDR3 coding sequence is TGTGCCAGTAGTCTACATGGGACAGTGCAGAACACTGAAGCTTTCTTT. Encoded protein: CASSLHGTVQNTEAFF.

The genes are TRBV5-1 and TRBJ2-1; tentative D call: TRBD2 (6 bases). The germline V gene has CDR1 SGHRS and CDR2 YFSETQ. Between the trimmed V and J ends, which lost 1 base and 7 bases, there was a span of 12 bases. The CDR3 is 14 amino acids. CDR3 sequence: CASSLSTSQNEQFF. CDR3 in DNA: TGCGCCAGCAGCTTGTCGACTAGTCAGAATGAGCAGTTCTTC.

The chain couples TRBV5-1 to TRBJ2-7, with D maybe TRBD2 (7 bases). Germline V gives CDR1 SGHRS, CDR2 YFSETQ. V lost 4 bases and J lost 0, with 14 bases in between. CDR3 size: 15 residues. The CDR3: CASSSEGGSSYEQYF. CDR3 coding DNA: TGCGCCAGCAGCAGTGAGGGGGGGAGCTCCTACGAGCAGTACTTC. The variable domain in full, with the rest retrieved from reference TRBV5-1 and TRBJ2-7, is KAGVTQTPRYLIKTRGQQVTLSCSPISGHRSVSWYQQTPGQGLQFLFEYFSETQRNKGNFPGRFSGRQFSNSRSEMNVSTLELGDSALYLCASSSEGGSSYEQYFGPGTRLTVT.

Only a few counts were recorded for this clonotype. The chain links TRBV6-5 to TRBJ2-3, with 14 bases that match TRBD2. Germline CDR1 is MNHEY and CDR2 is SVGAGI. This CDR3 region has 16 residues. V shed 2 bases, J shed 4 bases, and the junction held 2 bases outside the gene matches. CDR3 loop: CASSYGTSGRSDTQYF. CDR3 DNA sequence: TGTGCCAGCAGTTACGGGACTAGCGGGAGATCAGATACGCAGTATTTT.

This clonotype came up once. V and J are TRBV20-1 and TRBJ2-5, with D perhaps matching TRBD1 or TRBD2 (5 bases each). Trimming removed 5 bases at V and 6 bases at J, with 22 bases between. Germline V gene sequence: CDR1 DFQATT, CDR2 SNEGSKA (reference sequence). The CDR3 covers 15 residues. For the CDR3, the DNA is TGCAGTGCTGTCCGCGGTTGGGGGTATGAGAAGACCCAGTACTTC. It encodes CSAVRGWGYEKTQYF.

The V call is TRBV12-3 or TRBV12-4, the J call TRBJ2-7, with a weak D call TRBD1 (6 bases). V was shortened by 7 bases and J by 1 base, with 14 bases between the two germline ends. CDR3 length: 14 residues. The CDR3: CASNVQGLSYEQYF. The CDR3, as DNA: TGTGCCAGCAATGTACAGGGTCTATCCTACGAGCAGTACTTC.

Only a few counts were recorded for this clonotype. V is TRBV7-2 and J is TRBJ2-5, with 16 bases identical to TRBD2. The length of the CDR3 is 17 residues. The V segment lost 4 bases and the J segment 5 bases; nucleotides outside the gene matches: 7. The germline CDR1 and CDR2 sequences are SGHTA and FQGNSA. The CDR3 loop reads CASSWGLAGGLGETQYF. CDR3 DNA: TGTGCCAGCAGCTGGGGACTAGCGGGGGGGCTGGGGGAGACCCAGTACTTC.

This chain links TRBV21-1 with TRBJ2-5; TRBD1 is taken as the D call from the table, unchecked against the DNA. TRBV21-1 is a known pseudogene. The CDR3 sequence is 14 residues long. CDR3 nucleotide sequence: TGTGCCAGCAGCCCGGGGGGACAGCAAGAGACCCAGTACTTC. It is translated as CASSPGGQQETQYF.

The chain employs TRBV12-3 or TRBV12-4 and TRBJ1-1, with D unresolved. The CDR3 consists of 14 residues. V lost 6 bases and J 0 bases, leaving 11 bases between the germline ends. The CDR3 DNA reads TGTGCCAGCAGCCCCATGTTCATGAACACTGAAGCTTTCTTT. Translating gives CASSPMFMNTEAFF.

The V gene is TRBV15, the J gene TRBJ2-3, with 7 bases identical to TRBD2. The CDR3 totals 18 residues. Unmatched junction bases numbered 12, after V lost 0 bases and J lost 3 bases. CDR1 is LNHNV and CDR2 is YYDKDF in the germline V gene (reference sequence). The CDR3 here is CATSRDFLEGSGTDTQYF. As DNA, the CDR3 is TGTGCCACCAGCAGAGATTTTTTGGAGGGTAGCGGGACAGATACGCAGTATTTT.

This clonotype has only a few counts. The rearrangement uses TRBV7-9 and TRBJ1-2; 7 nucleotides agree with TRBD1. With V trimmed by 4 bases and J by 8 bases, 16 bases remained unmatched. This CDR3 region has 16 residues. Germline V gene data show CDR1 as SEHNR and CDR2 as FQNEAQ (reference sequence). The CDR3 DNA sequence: TGTGCCAGCAGCTCACCCGCGGACTTGACAGGGTTAGGCTACACCTTC. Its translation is CASSSPADLTGLGYTF.

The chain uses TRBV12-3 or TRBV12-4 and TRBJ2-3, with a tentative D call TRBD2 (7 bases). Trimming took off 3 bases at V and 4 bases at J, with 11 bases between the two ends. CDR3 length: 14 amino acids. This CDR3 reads CASSFGGPADTQYF. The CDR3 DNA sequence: TGTGCCAGCAGTTTCGGGGGGCCAGCAGATACGCAGTATTTT.

The CDR3, as DNA: TGCGCCAGCAGCTTCCTGTCGCTGGGCGGGCACAATGAGCAGTTCTTC. It yields the protein CASSFLSLGGHNEQFF. The genes are TRBV5-1 and TRBJ2-1; TRBD2 is a possible D gene (5 bases). CDR3 length: 16 residues. The germline V gene encodes CDR1 SGHRS and CDR2 YFSETQ. Trimming took off 2 bases at V and 5 bases at J, with 17 bases between the two ends. Complete variable domain (other parts from reference TRBV5-1 and TRBJ2-1): KAGVTQTPRYLIKTRGQQVTLSCSPISGHRSVSWYQQTPGQGLQFLFEYFSETQRNKGNFPGRFSGRQFSNSRSEMNVSTLELGDSALYLCASSFLSLGGHNEQFFGPGTRLTVL.

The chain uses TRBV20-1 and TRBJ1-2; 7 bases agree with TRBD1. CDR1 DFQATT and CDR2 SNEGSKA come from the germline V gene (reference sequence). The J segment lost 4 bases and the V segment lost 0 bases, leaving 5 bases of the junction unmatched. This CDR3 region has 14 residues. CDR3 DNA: TGCAGTGCTAGAGAATTGGGACAGACCTATGGCTACACCTTC. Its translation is CSARELGQTYGYTF.

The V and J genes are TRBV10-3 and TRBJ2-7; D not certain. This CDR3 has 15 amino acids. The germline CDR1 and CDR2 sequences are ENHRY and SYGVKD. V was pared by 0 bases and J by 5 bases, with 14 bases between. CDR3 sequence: CAISESLGQVHEQYF. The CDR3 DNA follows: TGTGCCATCAGTGAGTCTTTAGGTCAGGTCCACGAGCAGTACTTC.

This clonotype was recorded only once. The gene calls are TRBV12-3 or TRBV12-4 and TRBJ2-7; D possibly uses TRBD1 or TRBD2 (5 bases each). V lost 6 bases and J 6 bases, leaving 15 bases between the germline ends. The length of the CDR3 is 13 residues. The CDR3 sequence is CASRPGPGGEQYF. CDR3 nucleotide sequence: TGTGCCAGCAGGCCGGGGCCTGGGGGCGAGCAGTACTTC.